This record looks at one TCR beta chain sequence and its context. Authors' processing steps: Nucleated cell counts were estimated from reference gene primer amplification. Clones were read by immunoSEQ multiplex PCR, and TCRdb kept only the in-frame ones, dropping some. V and J calls and clone size follow that table, whereas D and trimming were derived from the DNA. The sample has about 130,000 clones, over 60% seen once. The CDR3 is 15 residues long. The ends lost 0 bases at V and 7 bases at J; junction bases unmatched: 8. CDR1 SGDLS and CDR2 YYNGEE come from the germline V gene. This specimen comes from a study of blood T cell repertoires in COVID-19. About the research overall: Sites in the United States, Italy and Spain provided acute and convalescent COVID-19 samples. T cells, B-cell-depleted T cells, or PBMCs supplied cDNA or gDNA.

J is TRBJ2-7 and V is TRBV9; TRBD2 aligns across 9 bases. The specimen sequenced was peripheral blood. The sequence was collected from a woman in her 70s with acute or convalescent COVID-19. Written as DNA, the CDR3 is TGTGCCAGCAGCGTAGCTGCGGGGGGGACGGGAGAGCAGTACTTC. Translated, it gives CASSVAAGGTGEQYF.